The sample holds many counts of the clone carrying this TCR beta chain. Its matching antigen is unknown. The data belong to a study of CD8 T cells in ankylosing spondylitis. Study observations and caveats: Reports say disease-linked clones showed up significantly more in matched ankylosing spondylitis synovial fluid. About 8 highly homologous variants formed a TCR beta motif that appeared characteristic of ankylosing spondylitis blood.

Trimming removed 5 bases at V and 9 bases at J, with 13 bases between. The CDR3 has 12 residues. With molecular barcodes, quantitative 5'-RACE was used to make the TCR beta libraries. MiXCR, run by TCRdb on the 5' RACE reads, gives a single entry per CDR3 protein. Of under 250,000 distinct CDR3 sequences in the sample, roughly 8.2% are singletons; the top ten hold 4.8%. The clonotype originates from a female donor with ankylosing spondylitis or in good health (not recorded which). Sequencing input: blood, either unsorted or a sorted T cell fraction (not recorded which). This chain joins TRBV12-3 or TRBV12-4 and TRBJ1-1; tentatively, D is TRBD1 (5 bases). As DNA, the CDR3 is TGTGCCAGCAGTCACGGGGACGGTAAAGCTTTCTTT. This sequence encodes CASSHGDGKAFF.